These 14 T cell receptor beta chains originate from one sample sequenced in a study of a mutant IDH1 vaccine in newly diagnosed glioma. For these TCRs, the target antigens are not known. Time point meaning: week 35, safety follow-up. Alongside topical imiquimod, each dose of vaccine comprised 300 ug of mutant IDH1 20-mer peptide. Clones were read by immunoSEQ multiplex PCR, and TCRdb kept only the in-frame ones, dropping some. This sample yields 50,000 to 70,000 clones, of which about 86% are seen a single time; 1.5% to 2% belongs to the top ten. Sequences were derived from PBMCs, sampled from a glioma patient whose treatment included an IDH1 peptide vaccine. All receptors derive from a man aged 35 to 55 with glioma.

V gene TRBV7-2 combines with J gene TRBJ2-7, with D perhaps TRBD1 (6 bases). Trimming pared 5 bases from V and 2 bases from J, leaving 16 bases between. The germline CDR1 and CDR2 sequences are SGHTA and FQGNSA. The CDR3 has 15 residues. CDR3: CASSRAYTGTYEQYF. The DNA of the CDR3 is TGTGCCAGCAGCCGCGCCTACACAGGGACCTACGAGCAGTACTTC.

The chain recombines TRBV5-4 with TRBJ2-5; weak D call: TRBD1 (5 bases). From germline, CDR1 is SGHNT and CDR2 YYREEE (reference sequence). The CDR3 length is 17 residues. Trimming took 2 bases from V and 2 from J, leaving 19 bases between them. CDR3 region: CASSLPWAGFPQETQYF. CDR3 coding DNA: TGTGCCAGCAGCTTACCCTGGGCAGGGTTCCCACAAGAGACCCAGTACTTC.

This chain joins TRBV27 and TRBJ2-1, with D possibly matching TRBD2 (5 bases). V dropped 2 bases and J dropped 2 bases, with 7 bases sitting between them. CDR1 MNHEY and CDR2 SMNVEV come from the germline V gene (reference sequence). The CDR3 runs 14 residues. The CDR3 protein is CASSLAGTYNEQFF. The DNA for the CDR3 is TGTGCCAGCAGTTTAGCGGGTACCTACAATGAGCAGTTCTTC.

V usage is TRBV5-1 and J usage is TRBJ1-4, with 8 positions matching TRBD1. Trimming took 5 bases from V and 8 from J; bases not matched to a gene: 8. The CDR3 contains 14 residues. CDR1 and CDR2 from the germline V gene are SGHRS and YFSETQ. CDR3 in amino acids: CASSQGQGYEKLFF. In nucleotides, the CDR3 is TGCGCCAGCAGTCAAGGACAGGGCTACGAAAAACTGTTTTTT.

This clone was observed a single time. A junction boundary mismatches the germline segment, possibly from a read error. The V call is TRBV28, the J call TRBJ2-7; possibly TRBD2 for D (5 bases). The CDR3 runs 12 residues. Germline V gene sequence: CDR1 MDHEN, CDR2 SYDVKM. CDR3 in DNA: TGTGCCAGCAGTTTGGACGGGAAGTGGGATTATTTC. Translation: CASSLDGKWDYF. Variable domain in full (rest from reference TRBV28 and TRBJ2-7): DVKVTQSSRYLVKRTGEKVFLECVQDMDHENMFWYRQDPGLGLRLIYFSYDVKMKEKGDIPEGYSVSREKKERFSLILESASTNQTSMYLCASSLDGKWDYFGPGTRLTVT.

This clone was detected many times. This chain uses TRBV27 with TRBJ2-2; no clear D gene. The CDR3 is 10 residues long. Germline V lookup: CDR1 MNHEY, CDR2 SMNVEV (reference sequence). Trimming pared 10 bases from V and 4 bases from J, leaving 4 bases between. CDR3 amino acids: CATVTGELFF. CDR3 bases: TGTGCCACCGTCACCGGGGAGCTGTTTTTT.

The chain couples TRBV5-4 to TRBJ2-1; 9 bases align to TRBD2. The germline V gene has CDR1 SGHNT and CDR2 YYREEE (reference sequence). V was clipped by 4 bases and J by 5 bases; unmatched bases: 13. The CDR3 spans 17 residues. DNA of the CDR3: TGTGCCAGCAGCCCTGGGACTAGCCGACTAGCCCACAATGAGCAGTTCTTC. The encoded protein is CASSPGTSRLAHNEQFF.

The V call is TRBV7-2, the J call TRBJ2-7, with 7 bases fitting TRBD2. Looked up from germline, CDR1 is SGHTA and CDR2 is FQGNSA. The trim removed 5 bases at V and 1 base at J, leaving 5 bases unmatched. CDR3 size: 14 residues. In DNA, the CDR3 is TGTGCCAGCAGCGTTTCTAGCGGTTCCTACGAGCAGTACTTC. Its translation: CASSVSSGSYEQYF.

As DNA, the CDR3 is TGTGCCAGCTCACCGAGTAAGACCTCCTACAATGAGCAGTTCTTC. Protein: CASSPSKTSYNEQFF. V usage is TRBV18 and J usage is TRBJ2-1; no reliable D call. Between the trimmed V and J ends, which lost 3 bases and 0 bases, there was a span of 9 bases. The germline V gene encodes CDR1 KGHSH and CDR2 LQKENI. The CDR3 totals 15 residues.

A remark on this clone: A read error may produce the germline difference seen at one junction end. The rearrangement uses TRBV18 and TRBJ1-3, with D maybe TRBD1 (6 bases). Germline lookup yields CDR1 KGHSH and CDR2 LQKENI. This CDR3 region has 16 residues. CDR3 protein: CASSPLGTNSGDTIYF. CDR3 DNA sequence: TGTGCCAGCTCACCACTCGGGACAAACTCTGGAGACACCATATATTTT.

The chain combines TRBV18 with TRBJ2-7, with 7 bases matching TRBD1. Trimming at V came to 5 bases and at J to 0 bases, leaving 4 bases not matched to a gene. Per the germline V gene, CDR1 is KGHSH and CDR2 is LQKENI. CDR3 length: 14 residues. The CDR3 DNA reads TGTGCCAGCTCAGAGACAGGGACCTCCTACGAGCAGTACTTC. Translated, it gives CASSETGTSYEQYF.

The chain uses TRBV11-2 and TRBJ2-1; TRBD2 aligns across 11 bases. Germline V gene data show CDR1 as SGHAT and CDR2 as FQNNGV. The V segment lost 5 bases and the J segment 0 bases; nucleotides outside the gene matches: 6. CDR3 length: 17 residues. CDR3 in amino acids: CASSTWTSGYSYNEQFF. The CDR3 DNA is TGTGCCAGCAGCACCTGGACTAGCGGGTACTCCTACAATGAGCAGTTCTTC.

V gene TRBV5-1 combines with J gene TRBJ1-2, with D hard to call. The V end lost 0 bases, the J end lost 4 bases, and 1 base lay between the germline ends. The CDR3 runs 11 residues. Germline values: CDR1 SGHRS, CDR2 YFSETQ. CDR3 DNA: TGCGCCAGCAGCTTGGGCTATGGCTACACCTTC. Protein: CASSLGYGYTF.

V usage is TRBV10-3 and J usage is TRBJ2-1; 11 nucleotides match TRBD2. V shed 4 bases, J shed 5 bases, and the junction held 7 bases outside the gene matches. Per germline, CDR1 ENHRY and CDR2 SYGVKD. This CDR3 is 16 amino acids long. The CDR3 DNA follows: TGTGCCATCAGTGCTGCCGGGACTAGCGGTAACAATGAGCAGTTCTTC. Translation: CAISAAGTSGNNEQFF.